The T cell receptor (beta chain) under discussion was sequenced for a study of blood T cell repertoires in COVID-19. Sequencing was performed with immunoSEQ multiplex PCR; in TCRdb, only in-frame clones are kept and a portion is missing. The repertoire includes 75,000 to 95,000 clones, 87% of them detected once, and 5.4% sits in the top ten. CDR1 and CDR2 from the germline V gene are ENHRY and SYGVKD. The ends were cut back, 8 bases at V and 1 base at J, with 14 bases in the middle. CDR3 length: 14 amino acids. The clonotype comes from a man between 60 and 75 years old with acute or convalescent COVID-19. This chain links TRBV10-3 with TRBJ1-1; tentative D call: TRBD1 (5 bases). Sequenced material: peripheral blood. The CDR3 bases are TGTGCCATCTCTGCCGAAGACAGGAACACTGAAGCTTTCTTT. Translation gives CAISAEDRNTEAFF.